Listed below are T cell receptor beta chains from one sample, sequenced in a study of blood T cell repertoires in COVID-19. Sequenced by immunoSEQ multiplex PCR; TCRdb stores in-frame clones only, minus some. The data show around 160,000 clones, more than 75% seen once. Sequenced sample: peripheral blood. These receptors were collected from a man aged 60-69 years with active or convalescent COVID-19. Both conserved end residues are part of each CDR3. D genes are given only for firm matches. Clone size appears in some rows only: once, few, many, or a class for an expanded clone.

DNA: TGTGCCTGGAGTCTCGGGGAAGGAAACACCATATATTTT
CDR3: CAWSLGEGNTIYF
V: TRBV30
size: .
D: .
length: 13
J: TRBJ1-3

DNA: TGTGCCAGCAGCTCCGGGACATCGGCTAATTCACCCCTCCACTTT
CDR3: CASSSGTSANSPLHF
V: TRBV11-3
size: .
D: .
length: 15
J: TRBJ1-6

DNA: TGCGCCAGCAGTCAGGACTTATCGCAAGAAGCTTTCTTT
CDR3: CASSQDLSQEAFF
V: TRBV5-1
size: .
D: .
length: 13
J: TRBJ1-1

DNA: TGTGCCAGCAGCCCTAGGGACAGGGAAAAACTGTTTTTT
CDR3: CASSPRDREKLFF
V: TRBV7-9
size: once
D: TRBD1
length: 13
J: TRBJ1-4

DNA: TGTGCCAGCTCACCACCGAAGACTAGCGGGAGGACGTCCTACGAGCAGTACTTC
CDR3: CASSPPKTSGRTSYEQYF
V: TRBV18
size: .
D: TRBD2
length: 18
J: TRBJ2-7

DNA: TGTGCCAGTAGTATAGGCAGGGGGCGAGACACTGAAGCTTTCTTT
CDR3: CASSIGRGRDTEAFF
V: TRBV19
size: .
D: TRBD1
length: 15
J: TRBJ1-1

DNA: TGTGCCAGCTCACCCGGACAGATGAACACTGAAGCTTTCTTT
CDR3: CASSPGQMNTEAFF
V: TRBV18
size: few
D: .
length: 14
J: TRBJ1-1

DNA: TGTGCCAGCAGCCACCCCGACAGGGCCTATGGCTACACCTTC
CDR3: CASSHPDRAYGYTF
V: TRBV3-1/TRBV3-2
size: .
D: TRBD1
length: 14
J: TRBJ1-2

DNA: TGCGCCAGCAGCTTCCCCTCAGGGACTAGCGAAGAGACCCAGTACTTC
CDR3: CASSFPSGTSEETQYF
V: TRBV5-1
size: .
D: TRBD2
length: 16
J: TRBJ2-5

DNA: TGTGCCAGCAGTTGGGCAGCTAATGAAAAACTGTTTTTT
CDR3: CASSWAANEKLFF
V: TRBV12-3/TRBV12-4
size: .
D: .
length: 13
J: TRBJ1-4

DNA: TGTGCCAGCAGCCAAACTTGGGGGCAGGTTCAGCCCCAGCATTTT
CDR3: CASSQTWGQVQPQHF
V: TRBV3-1/TRBV3-2
size: .
D: .
length: 15
J: TRBJ1-5

DNA: TGTGCCACCAGCAGGAGGGGGCAGGCAGGGAACAATGAGCAGTTCTTC
CDR3: CATSRRGQAGNNEQFF
V: TRBV15
size: once
D: TRBD1
length: 16
J: TRBJ2-1

DNA: TGTGCCAGCACCTGGGCAAATTCACCCCTCCACTTT
CDR3: CASTWANSPLHF
V: TRBV12-3/TRBV12-4
size: once
D: .
length: 12
J: TRBJ1-6

DNA: TGTGCCAGCAGAATACCGAACAGGGAAGGGTTTGGCTACACCTTC
CDR3: CASRIPNREGFGYTF
V: TRBV28
size: .
D: .
length: 15
J: TRBJ1-2

DNA: TGTGCCAGCAGATTTAGCGGGAGCTCCTACGAGCAGTACTTC
CDR3: CASRFSGSSYEQYF
V: TRBV28
size: .
D: TRBD2
length: 14
J: TRBJ2-7

DNA: TGTGCCAGCAGCCTGGGAACAGGGAATGCTGAGCAGTTCTTC
CDR3: CASSLGTGNAEQFF
V: TRBV3-1/TRBV3-2
size: .
D: .
length: 14
J: TRBJ2-1

DNA: TGTGCCAGCAGCTTGGTATTAGATACGCAGTATTTT
CDR3: CASSLVLDTQYF
V: TRBV5-4
size: .
D: .
length: 12
J: TRBJ2-3

DNA: TGTGCCAGTAGCCCATGGGGGCAGGGGGGCTACGAGCAGTACTTC
CDR3: CASSPWGQGGYEQYF
V: TRBV19
size: .
D: .
length: 15
J: TRBJ2-7

DNA: TGCGCCAGCAGTGAGTCCCACCGACAGGGGAAAGAGACCCAGTACTTC
CDR3: CASSESHRQGKETQYF
V: TRBV10-2
size: .
D: TRBD1
length: 16
J: TRBJ2-5

DNA: TGTGCCAGCAGCTCCCCGCCGGGTGACACTGAAGCTTTCTTT
CDR3: CASSSPPGDTEAFF
V: TRBV11-2
size: .
D: .
length: 14
J: TRBJ1-1

DNA: TGCGCCAGCAGCTTGAGCGGAGGGGACACTGAAGCTTTCTTT
CDR3: CASSLSGGDTEAFF
V: TRBV5-1
size: .
D: .
length: 14
J: TRBJ1-1

DNA: TGTGCCAGCAGCCCCGCCGCGACAGGGGGAAGGGAGACCCAGTACTTC
CDR3: CASSPAATGGRETQYF
V: TRBV5-6
size: .
D: TRBD1
length: 16
J: TRBJ2-5

DNA: TGTGCCAGGGGACAGGGGGCTACAGATACGCAGTATTTT
CDR3: CARGQGATDTQYF
V: TRBV5-8
size: .
D: TRBD1
length: 13
J: TRBJ2-3

DNA: TGTGCCAGCAGCCCGTTTCCGGGACAGGGCCGAGATACGCAGTATTTT
CDR3: CASSPFPGQGRDTQYF
V: TRBV7-2
size: .
D: TRBD1
length: 16
J: TRBJ2-3

DNA: TGTGCCACCACCATACGCGGATTACACTACAATGAGCAGTTCTTC
CDR3: CATTIRGLHYNEQFF
V: TRBV13
size: .
D: .
length: 15
J: TRBJ2-1

DNA: TGTGCCAGCAGTTTATGGGGGGGAGGGACAGAGACCCAGTACTTC
CDR3: CASSLWGGGTETQYF
V: TRBV27
size: .
D: TRBD2
length: 15
J: TRBJ2-5

DNA: TGTGCCACCAGTGACCCTAGCGGAGAGACCCAGTACTTC
CDR3: CATSDPSGETQYF
V: TRBV24-1
size: .
D: TRBD2
length: 13
J: TRBJ2-5

DNA: TGTGCAAGTCGCTTAGCGCCTACTAGCGGGAGTGTCGGGCAGTTCTTC
CDR3: CASRLAPTSGSVGQFF
V: TRBV12-2
size: .
D: .
length: 16
J: TRBJ2-1

DNA: TGTGCCAGCAGTGAAGCAGCCCGACAGGGTTCCGGAAAACTGTTTTTT
CDR3: CASSEAARQGSGKLFF
V: TRBV2
size: .
D: TRBD1
length: 16
J: TRBJ1-4

DNA: TGTGCCAGCAGCCAAGATCCTCTAGCGGGAGGGCGGGGAGAGCAGTTCTTC
CDR3: CASSQDPLAGGRGEQFF
V: TRBV3-1/TRBV3-2
size: .
D: TRBD2
length: 17
J: TRBJ2-1

DNA: TGTGCCAGCAGCCTGACAGGCCCGAATCAGCCCCAGCATTTT
CDR3: CASSLTGPNQPQHF
V: TRBV6-5
size: .
D: .
length: 14
J: TRBJ1-5

DNA: TGTGCCAGCAGTTTTGTGGGAGTAGGCTACGAGCAGTACTTC
CDR3: CASSFVGVGYEQYF
V: TRBV28
size: .
D: .
length: 14
J: TRBJ2-7

DNA: TGTGCCAGCAGTTACGAACAGGGAACTGAAGCTTTCTTT
CDR3: CASSYEQGTEAFF
V: TRBV6-5
size: .
D: .
length: 13
J: TRBJ1-1

DNA: TGTGCCAGTAGTACGGGACTAGCGGGAGGTAATGAGCAGTTCTTC
CDR3: CASSTGLAGGNEQFF
V: TRBV19
size: .
D: TRBD2
length: 15
J: TRBJ2-1

DNA: TGTGCCAGTAGTCCGCTAGGATCGAACTATGGCTACACCTTC
CDR3: CASSPLGSNYGYTF
V: TRBV19
size: .
D: .
length: 14
J: TRBJ1-2

DNA: TGTGCCAGCTCGGGGGAGTCGGGGGGCTATGGCTACACCTTC
CDR3: CASSGESGGYGYTF
V: TRBV18
size: .
D: .
length: 14
J: TRBJ1-2

DNA: TGTGCCAGCAGCCACCCCGACAGGGATGGCTACACCTTC
CDR3: CASSHPDRDGYTF
V: TRBV4-2
size: .
D: TRBD1
length: 13
J: TRBJ1-2

DNA: TGTGCCAGCAGCCGGGGGACAGGGGTCCTTCCTCGCTATGGCTACACCTTC
CDR3: CASSRGTGVLPRYGYTF
V: TRBV27
size: once
D: TRBD1
length: 17
J: TRBJ1-2

DNA: TGTGCCAGCAGCTTACCGACAGCGATGTACGAGCAGTACTTC
CDR3: CASSLPTAMYEQYF
V: TRBV7-8
size: .
D: .
length: 14
J: TRBJ2-7

DNA: TGTGCCAGCAGCTACTTGGACACCCACGAGCAGTACTTC
CDR3: CASSYLDTHEQYF
V: TRBV7-9
size: .
D: .
length: 13
J: TRBJ2-7

DNA: TGCGCCAGCAGCTTGATGCTAGCGGGAGCAGATACGCAGTATTTT
CDR3: CASSLMLAGADTQYF
V: TRBV5-1
size: .
D: TRBD2
length: 15
J: TRBJ2-3

DNA: TGTGCCAGTAGTATAGGAAGGGGGACAGGAACCTACGAGCAGTACTTC
CDR3: CASSIGRGTGTYEQYF
V: TRBV19
size: .
D: TRBD1
length: 16
J: TRBJ2-7

DNA: TGTGCCAGCAGCTTGTCAGGCGCTGCCCAGACCCAGTACTTC
CDR3: CASSLSGAAQTQYF
V: TRBV5-6
size: once
D: .
length: 14
J: TRBJ2-5

DNA: TGTGCCAGCAGTTTAAGAGGAACAGGGGTCGATGGCTACACCTTC
CDR3: CASSLRGTGVDGYTF
V: TRBV27
size: .
D: TRBD1
length: 15
J: TRBJ1-2

DNA: TGTGCCAGCTCACCGACTCGCGGGGGGAGCTACGAGCAGTACTTC
CDR3: CASSPTRGGSYEQYF
V: TRBV18
size: .
D: TRBD2
length: 15
J: TRBJ2-7